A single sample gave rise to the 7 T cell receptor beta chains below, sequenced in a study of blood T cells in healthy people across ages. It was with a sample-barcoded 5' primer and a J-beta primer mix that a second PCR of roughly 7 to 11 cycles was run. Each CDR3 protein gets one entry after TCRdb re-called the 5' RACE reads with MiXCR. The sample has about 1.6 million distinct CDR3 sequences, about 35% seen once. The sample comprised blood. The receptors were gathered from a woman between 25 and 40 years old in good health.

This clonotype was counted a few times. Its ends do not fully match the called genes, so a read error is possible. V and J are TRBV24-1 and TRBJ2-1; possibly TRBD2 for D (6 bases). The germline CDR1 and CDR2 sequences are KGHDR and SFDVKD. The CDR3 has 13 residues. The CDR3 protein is CPTRGSSYNEQFF. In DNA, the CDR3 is TGCCCCACCCGGGGGTCTTCCTACAATGAGCAGTTCTTC.

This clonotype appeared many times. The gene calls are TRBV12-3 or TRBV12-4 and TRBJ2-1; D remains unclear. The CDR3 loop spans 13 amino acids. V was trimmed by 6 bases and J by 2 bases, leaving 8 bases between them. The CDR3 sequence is CASSLVPYNEQFF. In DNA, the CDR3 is TGTGCCAGCAGCCTAGTACCCTACAATGAGCAGTTCTTC.

CDR3 protein: CASSTPRSGTSGSSYNEQFF. Here the CDR3 DNA reads TGTGCCAGCAGCACACCCCGTTCTGGGACTAGCGGGAGCTCCTACAATGAGCAGTTCTTC. This chain connects TRBV7-2 to TRBJ2-1, with TRBD2 matching over 14 bases. V trimming: 5 bases; J trimming: 0 bases; junction bases outside the gene matches: 12. CDR1 and CDR2 (germline): SGHTA, FQGNSA. This CDR3 comprises 20 residues. The full variable domain, with the rest looked up from reference TRBV7-2 and TRBJ2-1, is GAGVSQSPSNKVTEKGKDVELRCDPISGHTALYWYRQSLGQGLEFLIYFQGNSAPDKSGLPSDRFSAERTGGSVSTLTIQRTQQEDSAVYLCASSTPRSGTSGSSYNEQFFGPGTRLTVL.

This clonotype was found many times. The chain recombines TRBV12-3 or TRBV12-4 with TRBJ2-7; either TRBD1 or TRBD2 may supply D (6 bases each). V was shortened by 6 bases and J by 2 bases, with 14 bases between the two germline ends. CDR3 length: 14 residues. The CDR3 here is CASSSSGGAYEQYF. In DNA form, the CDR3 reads TGTGCCAGCAGCTCTTCCGGGGGCGCCTACGAGCAGTACTTC.

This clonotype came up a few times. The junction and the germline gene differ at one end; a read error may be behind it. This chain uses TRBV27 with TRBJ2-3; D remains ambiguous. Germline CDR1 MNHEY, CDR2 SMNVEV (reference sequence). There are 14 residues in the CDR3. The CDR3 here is CASSLKDFTDTQYF. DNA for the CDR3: TGCGCCAGCAGTTTAAAAGATTTCACAGATACGCAGTATTTT.

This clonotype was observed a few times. Here the CDR3 reads CAISLQGSTDTQYF. As DNA, the CDR3 is TGTGCCATCAGCTTACAGGGGAGCACAGATACGCAGTATTTT. The J gene is TRBJ2-3, the V gene TRBV10-3; 7 nucleotides line up with TRBD1. The J segment lost 0 bases and the V segment lost 6 bases, leaving 3 bases of the junction unmatched. This CDR3 is 14 amino acids long. Germline CDR1 and CDR2: ENHRY and SYGVKD.

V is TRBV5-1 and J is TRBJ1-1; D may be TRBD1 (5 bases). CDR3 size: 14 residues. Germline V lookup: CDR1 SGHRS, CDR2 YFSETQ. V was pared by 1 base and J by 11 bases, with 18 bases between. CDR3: CASSLRDGGGSAFF. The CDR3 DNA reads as TGCGCCAGCAGCTTGCGCGATGGTGGGGGGAGCGCTTTCTTT.